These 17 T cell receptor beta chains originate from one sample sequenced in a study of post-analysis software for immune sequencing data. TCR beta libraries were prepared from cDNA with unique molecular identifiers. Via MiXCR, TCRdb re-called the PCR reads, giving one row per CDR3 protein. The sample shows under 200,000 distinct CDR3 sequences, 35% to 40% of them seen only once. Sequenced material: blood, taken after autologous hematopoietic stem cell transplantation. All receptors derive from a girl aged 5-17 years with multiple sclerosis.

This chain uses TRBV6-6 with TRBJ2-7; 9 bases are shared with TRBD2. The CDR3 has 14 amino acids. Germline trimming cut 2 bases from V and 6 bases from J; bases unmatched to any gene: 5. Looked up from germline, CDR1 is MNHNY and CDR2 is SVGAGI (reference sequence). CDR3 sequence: CASSYLAGPGEQYF. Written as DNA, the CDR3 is TGTGCCAGCAGTTACCTAGCGGGGCCTGGCGAGCAGTACTTC.

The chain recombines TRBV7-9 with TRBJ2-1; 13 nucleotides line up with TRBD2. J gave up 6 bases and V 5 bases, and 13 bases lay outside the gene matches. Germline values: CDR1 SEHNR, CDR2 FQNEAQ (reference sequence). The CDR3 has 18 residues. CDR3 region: CASSLLAGGPFEGNEQFF. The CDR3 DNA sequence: TGTGCCAGCAGCCTACTAGCGGGAGGGCCTTTCGAGGGCAATGAGCAGTTCTTC.

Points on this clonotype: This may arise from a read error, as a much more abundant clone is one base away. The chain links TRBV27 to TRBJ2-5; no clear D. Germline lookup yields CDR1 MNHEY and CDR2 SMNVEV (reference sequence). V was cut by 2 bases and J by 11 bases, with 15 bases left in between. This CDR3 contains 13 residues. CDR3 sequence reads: CASSLAANNEQYF. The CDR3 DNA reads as TGTGCCAGCAGTTTAGCCGCCAACAATGAGCAGTACTTC.

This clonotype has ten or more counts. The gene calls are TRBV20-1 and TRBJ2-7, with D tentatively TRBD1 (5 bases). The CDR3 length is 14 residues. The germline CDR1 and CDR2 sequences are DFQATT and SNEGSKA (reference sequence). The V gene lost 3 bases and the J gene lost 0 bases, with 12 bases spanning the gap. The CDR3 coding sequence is TGCAGTGCTAGCGCTGGCACAGGCTCCTACGAGCAGTACTTC. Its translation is CSASAGTGSYEQYF.

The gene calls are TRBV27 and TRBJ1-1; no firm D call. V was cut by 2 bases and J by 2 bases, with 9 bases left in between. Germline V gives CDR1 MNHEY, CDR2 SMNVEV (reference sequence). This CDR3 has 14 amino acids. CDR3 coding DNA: TGTGCCAGCAGTTTAGGGGTCTATAACACTGAAGCTTTCTTT. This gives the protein CASSLGVYNTEAFF.

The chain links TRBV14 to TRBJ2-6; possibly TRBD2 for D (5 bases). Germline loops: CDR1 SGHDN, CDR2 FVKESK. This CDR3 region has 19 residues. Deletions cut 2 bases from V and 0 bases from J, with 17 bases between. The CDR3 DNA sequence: TGTGCCAGCAGCCAACAGCGAGGGCACACGAACTCTGGGGCCAACGTCCTGACTTTC. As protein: CASSQQRGHTNSGANVLTF. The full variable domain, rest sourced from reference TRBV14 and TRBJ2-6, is EAGVTQFPSHSVIEKGQTVTLRCDPISGHDNLYWYRRVMGKEIKFLLHFVKESKQDESGMPNNRFLAERTGGTYSTLKVQPAELEDSGVYFCASSQQRGHTNSGANVLTFGAGSRLTVL.

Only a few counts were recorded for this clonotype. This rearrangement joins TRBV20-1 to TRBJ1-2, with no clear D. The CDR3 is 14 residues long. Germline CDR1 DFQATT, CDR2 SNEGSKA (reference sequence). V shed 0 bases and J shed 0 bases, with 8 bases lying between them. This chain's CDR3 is CSARDFGANYGYTF. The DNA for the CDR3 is TGCAGTGCTAGAGATTTTGGGGCTAACTATGGCTACACCTTC.

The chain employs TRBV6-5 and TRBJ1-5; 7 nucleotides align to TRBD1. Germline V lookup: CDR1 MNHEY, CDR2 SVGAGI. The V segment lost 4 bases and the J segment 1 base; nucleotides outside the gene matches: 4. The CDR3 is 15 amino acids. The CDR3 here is CASSSTGYSNQPQHF. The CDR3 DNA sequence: TGTGCCAGCAGTTCGACAGGGTACAGCAATCAGCCCCAGCATTTT.

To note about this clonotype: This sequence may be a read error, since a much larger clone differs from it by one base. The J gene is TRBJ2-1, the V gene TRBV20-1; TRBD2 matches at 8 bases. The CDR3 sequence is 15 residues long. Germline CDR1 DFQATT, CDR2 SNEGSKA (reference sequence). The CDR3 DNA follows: TGCAGTGCTCCCCCAGCGGGAGCGAACTACGATGAGCAGTTCTTC. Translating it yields CSAPPAGANYDEQFF.

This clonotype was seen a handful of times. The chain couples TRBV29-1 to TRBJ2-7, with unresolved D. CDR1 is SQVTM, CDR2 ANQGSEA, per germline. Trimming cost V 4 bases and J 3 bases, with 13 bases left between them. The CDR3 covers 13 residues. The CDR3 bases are TGCAGCGTTGCGGACCCTCCTAGCTACGAGCAGTACTTC. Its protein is CSVADPPSYEQYF.

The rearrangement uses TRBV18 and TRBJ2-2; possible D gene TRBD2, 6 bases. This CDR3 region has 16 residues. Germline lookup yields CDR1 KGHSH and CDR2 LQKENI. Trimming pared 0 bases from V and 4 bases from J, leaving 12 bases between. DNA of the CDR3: TGTGCCAGCTCACCACCCACTAGCAGAATCACCGGGGAGCTGTTTTTT. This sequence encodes CASSPPTSRITGELFF. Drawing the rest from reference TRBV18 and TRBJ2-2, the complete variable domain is NAGVMQNPRHLVRRRGQEARLRCSPMKGHSHVYWYRQLPEEGLKFMVYLQKENIIDESGMPKERFSAEFPKEGPSILRIQQVVRGDSAAYFCASSPPTSRITGELFFGEGSRLTVL.

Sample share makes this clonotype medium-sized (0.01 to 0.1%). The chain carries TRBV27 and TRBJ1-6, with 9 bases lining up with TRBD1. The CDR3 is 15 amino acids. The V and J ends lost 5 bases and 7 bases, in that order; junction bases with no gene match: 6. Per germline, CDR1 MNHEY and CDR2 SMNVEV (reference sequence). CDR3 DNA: TGTGCCAGCAGTGGGGGGACAGGGATGAATTCACCCCTCCACTTT. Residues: CASSGGTGMNSPLHF.

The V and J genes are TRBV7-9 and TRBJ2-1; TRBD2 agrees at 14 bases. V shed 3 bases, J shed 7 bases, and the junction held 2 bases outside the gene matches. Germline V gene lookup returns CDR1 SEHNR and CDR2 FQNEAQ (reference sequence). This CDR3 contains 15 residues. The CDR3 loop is CASSFGTSGSNEQFF. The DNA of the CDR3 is TGTGCCAGCAGCTTTGGGACTAGCGGGAGTAATGAGCAGTTCTTC.

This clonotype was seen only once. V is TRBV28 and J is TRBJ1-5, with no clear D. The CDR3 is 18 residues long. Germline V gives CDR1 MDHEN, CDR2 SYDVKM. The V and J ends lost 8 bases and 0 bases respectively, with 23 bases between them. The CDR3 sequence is CASDPTGRGPYSNQPQHF. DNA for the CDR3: TGTGCCAGCGACCCGACCGGACGTGGACCCTATAGCAATCAGCCCCAGCATTTT.

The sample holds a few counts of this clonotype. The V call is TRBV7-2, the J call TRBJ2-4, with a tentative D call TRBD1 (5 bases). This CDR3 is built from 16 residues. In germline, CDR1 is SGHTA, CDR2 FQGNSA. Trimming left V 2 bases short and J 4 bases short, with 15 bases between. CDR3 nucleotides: TGTGCCAGCAGCTTATGGGGCCTCACCTTTAAAAACATTCAGTACTTC. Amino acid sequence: CASSLWGLTFKNIQYF.

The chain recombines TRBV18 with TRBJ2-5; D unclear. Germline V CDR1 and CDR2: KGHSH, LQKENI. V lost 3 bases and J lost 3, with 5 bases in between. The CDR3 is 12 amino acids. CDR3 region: CASSPTEETQYF. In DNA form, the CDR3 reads TGTGCCAGCTCACCTACAGAAGAGACCCAGTACTTC.

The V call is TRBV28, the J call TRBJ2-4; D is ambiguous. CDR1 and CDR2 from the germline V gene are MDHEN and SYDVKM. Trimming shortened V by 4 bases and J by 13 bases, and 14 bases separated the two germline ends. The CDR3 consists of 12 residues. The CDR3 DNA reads TGTGCCAGCAGTTCAATAGGGTTGGGGCAGTACTTC. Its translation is CASSSIGLGQYF. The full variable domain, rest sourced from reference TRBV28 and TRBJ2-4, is DVKVTQSSRYLVKRTGEKVFLECVQDMDHENMFWYRQDPGLGLRLIYFSYDVKMKEKGDIPEGYSVSREKKERFSLILESASTNQTSMYLCASSSIGLGQYFGAGTRLSVL.